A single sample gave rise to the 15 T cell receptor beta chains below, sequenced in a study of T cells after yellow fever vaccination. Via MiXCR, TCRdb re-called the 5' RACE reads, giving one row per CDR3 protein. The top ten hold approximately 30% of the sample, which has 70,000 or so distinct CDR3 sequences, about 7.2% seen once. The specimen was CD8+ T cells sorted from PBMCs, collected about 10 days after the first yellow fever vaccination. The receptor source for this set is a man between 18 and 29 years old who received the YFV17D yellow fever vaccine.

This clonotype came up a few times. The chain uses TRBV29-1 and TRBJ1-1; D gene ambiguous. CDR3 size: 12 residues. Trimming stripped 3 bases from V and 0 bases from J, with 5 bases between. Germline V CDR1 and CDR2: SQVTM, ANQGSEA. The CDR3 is CSVDQMNTEAFF. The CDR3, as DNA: TGCAGCGTTGATCAAATGAACACTGAAGCTTTCTTT. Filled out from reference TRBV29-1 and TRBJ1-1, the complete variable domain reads SAVISQKPSRDICQRGTSLTIQCQVDSQVTMMFWYRQQPGQSLTLIATANQGSEATYESGFVIDKFPISRPNLTFSTLTVSNMSPEDSSIYLCSVDQMNTEAFFGQGTRLTVV.

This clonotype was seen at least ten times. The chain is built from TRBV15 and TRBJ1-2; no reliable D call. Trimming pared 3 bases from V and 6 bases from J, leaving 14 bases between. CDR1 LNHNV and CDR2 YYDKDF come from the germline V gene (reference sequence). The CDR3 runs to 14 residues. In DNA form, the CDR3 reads TGTGCCACCAGCAGGGATACGTTGGGCGATGGCTACACCTTC. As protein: CATSRDTLGDGYTF.

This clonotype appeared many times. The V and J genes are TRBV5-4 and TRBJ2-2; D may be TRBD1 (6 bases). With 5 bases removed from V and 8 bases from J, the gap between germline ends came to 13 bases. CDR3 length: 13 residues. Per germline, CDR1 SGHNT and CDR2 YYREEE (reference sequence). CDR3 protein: CASSWPQGGELFF. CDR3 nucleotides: TGTGCCAGCAGTTGGCCGCAGGGGGGGGAGCTGTTTTTT.

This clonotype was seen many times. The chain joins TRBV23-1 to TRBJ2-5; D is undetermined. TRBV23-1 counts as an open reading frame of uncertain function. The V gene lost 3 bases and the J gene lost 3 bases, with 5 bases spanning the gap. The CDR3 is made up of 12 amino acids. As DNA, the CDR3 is TGCGCCAGCAGTCACTCAAAAGAGACCCAGTACTTC. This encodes CASSHSKETQYF.

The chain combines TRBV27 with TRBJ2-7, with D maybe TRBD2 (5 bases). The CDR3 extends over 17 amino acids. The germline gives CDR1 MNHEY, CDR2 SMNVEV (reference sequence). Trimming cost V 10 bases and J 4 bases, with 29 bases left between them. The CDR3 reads CATALISRGAIKYEQYV. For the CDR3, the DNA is TGTGCCACCGCACTCATCTCACGGGGAGCTATCAAGTACGAGCAGTACGTC.

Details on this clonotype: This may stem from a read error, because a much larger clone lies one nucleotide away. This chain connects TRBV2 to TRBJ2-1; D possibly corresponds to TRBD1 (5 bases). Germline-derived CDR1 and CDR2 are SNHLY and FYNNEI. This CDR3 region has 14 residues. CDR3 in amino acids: CDSRTFDVAHEQFF. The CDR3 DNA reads TGTGACAGCAGGACATTTGACGTGGCCCATGAGCAGTTCTTC.

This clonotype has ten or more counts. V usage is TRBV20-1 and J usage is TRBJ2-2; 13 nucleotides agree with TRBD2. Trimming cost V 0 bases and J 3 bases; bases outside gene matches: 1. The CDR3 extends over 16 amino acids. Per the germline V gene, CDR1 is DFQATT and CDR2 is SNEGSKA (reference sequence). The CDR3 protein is CSARDGLAGDTGELFF. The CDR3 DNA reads TGCAGTGCTAGAGATGGACTAGCGGGGGACACCGGGGAGCTGTTTTTT.

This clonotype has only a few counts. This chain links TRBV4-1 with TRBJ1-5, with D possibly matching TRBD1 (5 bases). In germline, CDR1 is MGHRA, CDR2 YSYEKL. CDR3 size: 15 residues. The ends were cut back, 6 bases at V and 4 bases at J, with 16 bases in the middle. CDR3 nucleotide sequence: TGCGCCAGCAGTGACGACGGGAAGGGGAATCAGCCCCAGCATTTT. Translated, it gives CASSDDGKGNQPQHF.

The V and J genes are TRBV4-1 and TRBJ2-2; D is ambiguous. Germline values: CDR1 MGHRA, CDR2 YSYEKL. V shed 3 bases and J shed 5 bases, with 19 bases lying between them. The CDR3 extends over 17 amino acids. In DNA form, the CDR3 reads TGCGCCAGCAGCCACCTCCAACACCTTCCCCGGACCGGGGAGCTGTTTTTT. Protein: CASSHLQHLPRTGELFF.

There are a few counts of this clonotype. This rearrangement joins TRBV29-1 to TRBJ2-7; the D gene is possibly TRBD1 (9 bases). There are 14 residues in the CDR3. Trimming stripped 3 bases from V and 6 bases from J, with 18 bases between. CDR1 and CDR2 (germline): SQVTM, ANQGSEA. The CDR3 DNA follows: TGCAGCGTTGATCCCGGGACAGGGACTAGCGAGCAGTACTTC. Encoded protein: CSVDPGTGTSEQYF.

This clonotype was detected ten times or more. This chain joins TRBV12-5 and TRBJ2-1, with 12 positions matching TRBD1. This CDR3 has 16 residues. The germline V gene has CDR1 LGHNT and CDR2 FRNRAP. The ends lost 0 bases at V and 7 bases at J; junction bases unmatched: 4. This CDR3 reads CASGLVPGQGANEQFF. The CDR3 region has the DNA TGTGCTAGTGGTTTGGTCCCGGGACAGGGGGCAAATGAGCAGTTCTTC.

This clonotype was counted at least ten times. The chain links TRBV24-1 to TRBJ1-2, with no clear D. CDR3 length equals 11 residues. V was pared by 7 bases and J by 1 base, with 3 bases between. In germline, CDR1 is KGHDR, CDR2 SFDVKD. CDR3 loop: CATSFNYGYTF. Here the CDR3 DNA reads TGTGCCACCAGCTTTAACTATGGCTACACCTTC.

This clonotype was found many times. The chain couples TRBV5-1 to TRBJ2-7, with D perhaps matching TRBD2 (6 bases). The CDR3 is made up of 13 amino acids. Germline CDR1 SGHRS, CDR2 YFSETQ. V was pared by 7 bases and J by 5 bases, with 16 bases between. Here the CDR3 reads CASRTAGFDEQYF. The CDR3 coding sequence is TGCGCCAGCCGCACCGCGGGGTTCGACGAGCAGTACTTC.

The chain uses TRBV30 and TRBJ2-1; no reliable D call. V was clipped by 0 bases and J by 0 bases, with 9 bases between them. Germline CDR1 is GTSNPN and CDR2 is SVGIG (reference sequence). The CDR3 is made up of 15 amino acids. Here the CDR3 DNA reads TGTGCCTGGAGTGTGGGTGCCAGCTCCTACAATGAGCAGTTCTTC. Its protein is CAWSVGASSYNEQFF.

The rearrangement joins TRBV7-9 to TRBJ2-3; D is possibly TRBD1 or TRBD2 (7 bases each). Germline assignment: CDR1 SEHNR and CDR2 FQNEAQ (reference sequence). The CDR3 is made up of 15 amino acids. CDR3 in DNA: TGTGCTAACCAGGGGGGGGGGGCTAATGAAGATACGCAGTATTTT. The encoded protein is CANQGGGANEDTQYF.